A single sample gave rise to the 9 T cell receptor beta chains below, sequenced in a study of T cells after yellow fever vaccination. In TCRdb, the 5' RACE reads were re-called with MiXCR into one record per CDR3 protein. The sample lists approximately 130,000 distinct CDR3 sequences, roughly 15% occurring once. This specimen was CD8+ T cells sorted from PBMCs, taken 5 days after the yellow fever booster vaccination. These receptors were taken from a man younger than 35 who received the YFV17D yellow fever vaccine.

The sample holds a few counts of this clonotype. V gene TRBV10-3 combines with J gene TRBJ2-2, with D tentatively TRBD2 (6 bases). Germline values: CDR1 ENHRY, CDR2 SYGVKD. V lost 3 bases to trimming and J lost 7 bases, with 15 bases between them. CDR3 size: 15 residues. CDR3 protein: CAISELAGERGELFF. The CDR3 nucleotides read TGTGCCATCAGTGAACTAGCCGGGGAACGCGGGGAGCTGTTTTTT.

CDR3 sequence reads: CASSLDQGRTEAFF. In nucleotides, the CDR3 is TGTGCCAGCAGCTTAGATCAGGGTCGGACTGAAGCTTTCTTT. The chain joins TRBV11-2 to TRBJ1-1, with a tentative D call TRBD1 (5 bases). Germline V gene sequence: CDR1 SGHAT, CDR2 FQNNGV. Trimming removed 0 bases at V and 5 bases at J, with 10 bases between. CDR3 length equals 14 residues. Complete variable domain (other parts from reference TRBV11-2 and TRBJ1-1): EAGVAQSPRYKIIEKRQSVAFWCNPISGHATLYWYQQILGQGPKLLIQFQNNGVVDDSQLPKDRFSAERLKGVDSTLKIQPAKLEDSAVYLCASSLDQGRTEAFFGQGTRLTVV.

The chain carries TRBV11-2 and TRBJ2-3, with D uncertain. CDR3 size: 17 residues. V was trimmed by 5 bases and J by 1 base, leaving 19 bases between them. CDR1 is SGHAT, CDR2 FQNNGV, per germline. This CDR3 reads CASSPRVLRLGTDTQYF. For the CDR3, the DNA is TGTGCCAGCAGCCCTAGGGTTCTACGGCTTGGCACAGATACGCAGTATTTT.

This chain joins TRBV11-2 and TRBJ1-6; 9 positions match TRBD1. The V gene end was trimmed by 5 bases and the J gene end by 8 bases; junction bases not matched to a gene: 10. Germline V lookup: CDR1 SGHAT, CDR2 FQNNGV. The CDR3 covers 16 residues. Written as DNA, the CDR3 is TGTGCCAGCAGCACCTCGGACAGGGGATTAGATTCACCCCTCCACTTT. It encodes CASSTSDRGLDSPLHF. Full variable domain (rest looked up from reference TRBV11-2 and TRBJ1-6): EAGVAQSPRYKIIEKRQSVAFWCNPISGHATLYWYQQILGQGPKLLIQFQNNGVVDDSQLPKDRFSAERLKGVDSTLKIQPAKLEDSAVYLCASSTSDRGLDSPLHFGNGTRLTVT.

The V and J genes are TRBV23-1 and TRBJ2-1, with unresolved D. TRBV23-1 belongs to the ORF category, with a function that is uncertain. The CDR3 spans 15 residues. The ends were cut back, 8 bases at V and 4 bases at J, with 18 bases in the middle. The CDR3 sequence: CASPPGRPPYNEQFF. In nucleotides, the CDR3 is TGCGCCAGCCCTCCAGGACGGCCTCCATACAATGAGCAGTTCTTC.

The CDR3 loop reads CASSPFMGYEQFF. CDR3 sequence (DNA): TGTGCCAGCAGCCCTTTCATGGGCTATGAGCAGTTCTTC. The rearrangement links TRBV14 to TRBJ2-1, with D uncertain. CDR1 and CDR2 from the germline V gene are SGHDN and FVKESK. V lost 4 bases, J lost 8 bases, and 12 bases lay in between. The CDR3 runs to 13 residues. The full variable domain, in which reference TRBV14 and TRBJ2-1 provide the parts outside the CDR3, is EAGVTQFPSHSVIEKGQTVTLRCDPISGHDNLYWYRRVMGKEIKFLLHFVKESKQDESGMPNNRFLAERTGGTYSTLKVQPAELEDSGVYFCASSPFMGYEQFFGPGTRLTVL.

This clonotype was counted once. The chain recombines TRBV27 with TRBJ1-4; D might be TRBD1 (5 bases). Germline CDR1 reads MNHEY; CDR2 reads SMNVEV (reference sequence). Trimming left V 8 bases short and J 3 bases short, with 16 bases between. The CDR3 is made up of 15 amino acids. The CDR3 DNA follows: TGTGCCAGCTCCCAGGTGGGGGTAGCTAATGAAAAACTGTTTTTT. Amino acids: CASSQVGVANEKLFF.

This clonotype was seen only a few times. The V and J genes are TRBV18 and TRBJ2-7; weak D call: TRBD2 (7 bases). Per germline, CDR1 KGHSH and CDR2 LQKENI. This CDR3 spans 17 amino acids. The CDR3 DNA sequence: TGTGAGCCAGCTCGAGCGGGGCCCCCGCAGGGGAGATACGAGCAGTACTTC. This codes for CEPARAGPPQGRYEQYF.

This clonotype turned up a few times. The chain carries TRBV4-3 and TRBJ2-3, with D uncertain. CDR3 length: 16 amino acids. Deletions cut 3 bases from V and 2 bases from J, with 15 bases between. The germline CDR1 and CDR2 sequences are LGHNA and YSLEER. The CDR3 nucleotides read TGCGCCAGCAGCCAGGCTGTACTGGGGTACACAGATACGCAGTATTTT. Translated, it gives CASSQAVLGYTDTQYF.